This T cell receptor beta chain was sequenced in a study of T cell repertoires and HLA-DP antigens. Study at large: Donor ages ranged from 18-to-29 to 60-to-69; two men, one woman. Pre-culture CD4+ samples used roughly 1,200 ng DNA versus about 200 ng for CD137+CD4+ sorts. Whole-study findings and limits: Sorted CD137+ cells had clonality roughly 0.38 against both alloantigens, versus around 0.039 pre-culture.

The V gene lost 5 bases and the J gene lost 2 bases, with 15 bases spanning the gap. The CDR3 covers 15 residues. Germline CDR1 is LNHNV and CDR2 is YYDKDF (reference sequence). With respect to this clone: Antigen: not known.

TCRdb keeps only in-frame clones here, not all; method: immunoSEQ multiplex PCR. The sample carries some 110,000 clones, around 92% recorded once. This TCR came from a woman under 30 in good health and CMV-seronegative. The chain employs TRBV15 and TRBJ2-5; TRBD2 might be the D (6 bases). Source material: CD4+ T cells from PBMCs. The CDR3 bases are TGTGCCACCAGCCGGAGGGACGGTTTACAAGAGACCCAGTACTTC. This encodes CATSRRDGLQETQYF. Full variable domain (outside the CDR3, taken from reference TRBV15 and TRBJ2-5): DAMVIQNPRYQVTQFGKPVTLSCSQTLNHNVMYWYQQKSSQAPKLLFHYYDKDFNNEADTPDNFQSRRPNTSFCFLDIRSPGLGDTAMYLCATSRRDGLQETQYFGPGTRLLVL.